At least ten counts were recorded for the clone carrying this T cell receptor beta chain. As yet, its antigen is unknown. This specimen comes from a study of CD8 T cells in ankylosing spondylitis. Study-wide points: Ankylosing spondylitis blood appeared to be characterized by a TCR beta motif of several highly homologous variants. Earlier reports found some motif variants in synovial fluid and blood in reactive arthritis. From matched ankylosing spondylitis synovial fluid, disease-linked clones were reportedly recovered at significantly enriched levels.

TCRdb ran MiXCR on the 5' RACE reads and lists one entry per CDR3 protein. The table lists 300,000 to 400,000 distinct CDR3 sequences, 20% of them singletons. This CDR3 comprises 13 residues. Trimming took 0 bases from V and 5 from J, leaving 7 bases between them. From germline, CDR1 is MNHEY and CDR2 SVGAGI. This rearrangement joins TRBV6-5 to TRBJ1-2; D uncertain. What was sequenced was blood, either unsorted or a sorted T cell fraction (not recorded which). The TCR comes from a male donor with ankylosing spondylitis or in good health (not recorded which). The CDR3 reads CASSYSGGYGYTF. The CDR3 nucleotides are TGTGCCAGCAGTTACTCGGGAGGGTATGGCTACACCTTC.